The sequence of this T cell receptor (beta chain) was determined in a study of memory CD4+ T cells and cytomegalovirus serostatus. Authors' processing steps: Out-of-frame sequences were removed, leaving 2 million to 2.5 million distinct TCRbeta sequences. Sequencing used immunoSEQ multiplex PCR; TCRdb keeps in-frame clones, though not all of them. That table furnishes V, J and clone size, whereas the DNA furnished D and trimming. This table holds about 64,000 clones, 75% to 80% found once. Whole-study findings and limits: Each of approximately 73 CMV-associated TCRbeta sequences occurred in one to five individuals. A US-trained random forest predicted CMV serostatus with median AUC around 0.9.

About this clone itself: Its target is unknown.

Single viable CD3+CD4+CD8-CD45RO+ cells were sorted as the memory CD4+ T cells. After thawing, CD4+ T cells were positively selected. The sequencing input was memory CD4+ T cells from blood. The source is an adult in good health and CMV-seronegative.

The CDR3 region is CASSWDRGRTEAFF. CDR3 bases: TGTGCCAGCAGCTGGGACAGGGGGCGAACTGAAGCTTTCTTT. The V call is TRBV5-8, the J call TRBJ1-1; the match to TRBD1 covers 12 bases. The germline V gene encodes CDR1 SGHTS and CDR2 YDEGEE. The CDR3 loop spans 14 amino acids. After removal of 3 bases from V and 5 bases from J, the junction contained 2 bases not matched to a gene.